This T cell receptor (beta chain) was identified during a study of blood T cell repertoires in COVID-19. The CDR3 runs 15 residues. Germline assignment: CDR1 SGHTA and CDR2 FQGTGA. Trimming removed 0 bases at V and 1 base at J, with 8 bases between. As regards this clone: Other DNA sequences from this sample encode an identical CDR3 as well.

Clones were read by immunoSEQ multiplex PCR, and TCRdb kept only the in-frame ones, dropping some. Altogether about 350,000 clones are present, roughly 90% being singletons, with the ten largest covering 1%. The sequence came from a woman aged 25-40 years who had been exposed to COVID-19. The sample comprised PBMCs or T cells enriched from blood (not recorded which). The chain is built from TRBV7-3 and TRBJ2-3, with D perhaps matching TRBD1 (6 bases). In nucleotides, the CDR3 is TGTGCCAGCAGCTTAACAGGGGGTGGCACAGATACGCAGTATTTT. Translating gives CASSLTGGGTDTQYF. Combining the CDR3 with reference TRBV7-3 and TRBJ2-3 gives the whole variable domain GAGVSQTPSNKVTEKGKYVELRCDPISGHTALYWYRQSLGQGPEFLIYFQGTGAADDSGLPNDRFFAVRPEGSVSTLKIQRTERGDSAVYLCASSLTGGGTDTQYFGPGTRLTVL.